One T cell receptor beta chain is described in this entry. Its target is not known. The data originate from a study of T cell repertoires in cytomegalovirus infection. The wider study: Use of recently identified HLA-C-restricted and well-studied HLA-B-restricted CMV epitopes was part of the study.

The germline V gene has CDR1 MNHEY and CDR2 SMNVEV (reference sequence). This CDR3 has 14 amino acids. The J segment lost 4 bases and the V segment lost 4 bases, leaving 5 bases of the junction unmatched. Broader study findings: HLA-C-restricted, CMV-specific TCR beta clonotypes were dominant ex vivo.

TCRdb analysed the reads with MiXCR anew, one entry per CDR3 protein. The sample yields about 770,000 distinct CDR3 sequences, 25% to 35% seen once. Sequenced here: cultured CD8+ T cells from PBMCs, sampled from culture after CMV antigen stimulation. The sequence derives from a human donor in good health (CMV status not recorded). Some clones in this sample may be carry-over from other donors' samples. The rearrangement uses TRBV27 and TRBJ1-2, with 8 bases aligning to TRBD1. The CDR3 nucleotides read TGTGCCAGCAGTTACAGGGGGGAATTCTATGGCTACACCTTC. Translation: CASSYRGEFYGYTF.